These 20 T cell receptor beta chains came from one sample sequenced in a study of blood T cell repertoires in COVID-19. Profiling relied on immunoSEQ multiplex PCR, and the TCRdb table lists in-frame clones only, not all of them. The sample consists of 250,000 to 400,000 clones, 85% to 90% of them appearing once. The sequenced material came from peripheral blood. All receptors derive from a woman under 40 with COVID-19, enrolled during active disease.

The chain links TRBV15 to TRBJ1-1; D might be TRBD1 (5 bases). The CDR3 totals 16 residues. V was clipped by 1 base and J by 2 bases, with 14 bases between them. Per the germline V gene, CDR1 is LNHNV and CDR2 is YYDKDF (reference sequence). The CDR3 sequence is CATSRGGRTSNTEAFF. In nucleotides, the CDR3 is TGTGCCACCAGCAGAGGGGGGAGGACGTCCAACACTGAAGCTTTCTTT. Using reference TRBV15 and TRBJ1-1 for the parts outside the CDR3, the full variable domain is DAMVIQNPRYQVTQFGKPVTLSCSQTLNHNVMYWYQQKSSQAPKLLFHYYDKDFNNEADTPDNFQSRRPNTSFCFLDIRSPGLGDTAMYLCATSRGGRTSNTEAFFGQGTRLTVV.

The rearrangement uses TRBV10-1 and TRBJ2-7, with 13 bases identical to TRBD2. This CDR3 has 16 residues. CDR1 is WNHNN and CDR2 is SYGVQD in the germline V gene (reference sequence). Unmatched junction bases numbered 5, after V lost 4 bases and J lost 2 bases. The CDR3 region has the DNA TGCGCCAGCAGTGTACTAGCGGGAGGGAGACCCTACGAGCAGTACTTC. Its translation is CASSVLAGGRPYEQYF.

The rearrangement uses TRBV7-9 and TRBJ2-5, with D possibly TRBD1 on 6 matching bases. This CDR3 contains 12 residues. V was cut by 10 bases and J by 1 base, with 10 bases left in between. In germline, CDR1 is SEHNR, CDR2 FQNEAQ (reference sequence). The CDR3 DNA sequence: TGTGCCACTGAGGGGGTCCAAGAGACCCAGTACTTC. This codes for CATEGVQETQYF.

V is TRBV5-6 and J is TRBJ1-2; 7 nucleotides match TRBD1. Trimming at V came to 0 bases and at J to 4 bases, leaving 15 bases not matched to a gene. Germline values: CDR1 SGHDT, CDR2 YYEEEE. The CDR3 contains 18 residues. The DNA for the CDR3 is TGTGCCAGCAGCTTGGAGACAGGGCCCCTAATGCACCCCTATGGCTACACCTTC. This codes for CASSLETGPLMHPYGYTF.

The rearrangement links TRBV5-4 to TRBJ1-1; D perhaps matches TRBD1 (5 bases). This CDR3 region has 14 residues. CDR1 is SGHNT and CDR2 is YYREEE in the germline V gene (reference sequence). Trimming cost V 0 bases and J 1 base, with 7 bases left between them. The chain's CDR3 is CASSLGGQNTEAFF. For the CDR3, the DNA is TGTGCCAGCAGCTTGGGTGGACAGAACACTGAAGCTTTCTTT.

This chain uses TRBV19 with TRBJ1-1; D is possibly TRBD1 (5 bases). This CDR3 has 15 amino acids. The V gene's germline CDR1 is LNHDA and CDR2 SQIVND (reference sequence). The germline V and J ends were trimmed by 5 bases and 5 bases, with 18 bases remaining between them. The CDR3: CASSPPKGRGTEAFF. CDR3 coding DNA: TGTGCCAGTAGTCCTCCCAAGGGGCGGGGAACTGAAGCTTTCTTT.

This chain links TRBV2 with TRBJ1-5; no definite D call. The CDR3 contains 14 residues. V lost 1 base to trimming and J lost 7 bases, with 11 bases between them. Germline V gives CDR1 SNHLY, CDR2 FYNNEI. CDR3 amino acids: CASSEGAPGQPQHF. The CDR3 nucleotides are TGTGCCAGCAGTGAAGGGGCCCCGGGGCAGCCCCAGCATTTT.

This clone was seen a single time. CDR3 coding DNA: TGTGCCACCAGTGAGGACAGAACTACAGATACGCAGTATTTT. Protein: CATSEDRTTDTQYF. The chain recombines TRBV24-1 with TRBJ2-3; possible D gene TRBD1, 6 bases. Germline V CDR1 and CDR2: KGHDR, SFDVKD. V shed 4 bases and J shed 3 bases, with 10 bases lying between them. This CDR3 contains 14 residues.

This chain connects TRBV5-4 to TRBJ1-2; 7 nucleotides match TRBD1. Germline V lookup: CDR1 SGHNT, CDR2 YYREEE (reference sequence). V shed 5 bases and J 0 bases; nucleotides not matched to a gene: 7. CDR3 length: 15 residues. The CDR3 spells CASRTQGGSNYGYTF. CDR3 coding DNA: TGTGCCAGCAGAACTCAGGGGGGATCTAACTATGGCTACACCTTC.

The chain uses TRBV6-5 and TRBJ1-2, with a weak D call TRBD1 (5 bases). The CDR3 is made up of 14 amino acids. Germline assignment: CDR1 MNHEY and CDR2 SVGAGI. Trimming removed 8 bases at V and 6 bases at J, with 19 bases between. The DNA of the CDR3 is TGTGCCAGCGTCCAGGGTTTAGGAGTTCATGGCTACACCTTC. Translation gives CASVQGLGVHGYTF.

The rearrangement joins TRBV12-5 to TRBJ2-1; 8 nucleotides line up with TRBD2. Germline V gene lookup returns CDR1 LGHNT and CDR2 FRNRAP. The CDR3 loop spans 16 amino acids. V lost 2 bases, J lost 4 bases, and 7 bases stayed unmatched. CDR3: CASGLSGRAPYNEQFF. CDR3 nucleotide sequence: TGTGCTAGTGGTTTGTCCGGGAGGGCCCCATACAATGAGCAGTTCTTC.

This chain links TRBV27 with TRBJ1-5; 10 bases align to TRBD1. This CDR3 contains 15 residues. J lost 6 bases, V lost 0 bases, and 2 bases had no gene match. The germline V gene encodes CDR1 MNHEY and CDR2 SMNVEV (reference sequence). CDR3 region: CASSLSGTGAQPQHF. CDR3 nucleotides: TGTGCCAGCAGTTTATCTGGGACAGGGGCTCAGCCCCAGCATTTT.

The rearrangement joins TRBV10-3 to TRBJ1-2; TRBD1 matches at 7 bases. After removal of 5 bases from V and 8 bases from J, the junction contained 5 bases not matched to a gene. From germline, CDR1 is ENHRY and CDR2 SYGVKD. The CDR3 consists of 12 residues. The CDR3: CAISTGDRGYTF. The CDR3 nucleotides read TGTGCCATCAGTACAGGGGATCGGGGCTACACCTTC.

This rearrangement joins TRBV5-1 to TRBJ1-1; D possibly corresponds to TRBD1 (5 bases). This CDR3 comprises 14 residues. V was shortened by 4 bases and J by 5 bases, with 15 bases between the two germline ends. In germline, CDR1 is SGHRS, CDR2 YFSETQ. CDR3: CASSRDVRGTEAFF. As DNA, the CDR3 is TGCGCCAGCAGCCGGGACGTCCGGGGGACTGAAGCTTTCTTT.

This clone was counted once. This sample also contains other DNA sequences that code for the same CDR3. The rearrangement links TRBV5-6 to TRBJ2-7; tentatively, D is TRBD1 (7 bases). This CDR3 spans 14 amino acids. V was shortened by 3 bases and J by 0 bases, with 10 bases between the two germline ends. The germline V gene encodes CDR1 SGHDT and CDR2 YYEEEE. The CDR3 nucleotides read TGTGCCAGCAGCTCGGGGGACAGCTCCTACGAGCAGTACTTC. Residues: CASSSGDSSYEQYF.

The V gene is TRBV7-2, the J gene TRBJ2-7, with TRBD1 matching over 9 bases. The germline V gene encodes CDR1 SGHTA and CDR2 FQGNSA. V dropped 5 bases and J dropped 8; count of bases not matched to a gene: 10. This CDR3 is built from 14 residues. The CDR3 loop is CASSTGTGPVKQYF. The CDR3 DNA reads TGTGCCAGCAGCACCGGGACAGGGCCCGTCAAGCAGTACTTC.

The chain combines TRBV7-2 with TRBJ1-5; TRBD1 aligns across 9 bases. Germline CDR1 and CDR2: SGHTA and FQGNSA. The CDR3 runs 16 residues. V gave up 2 bases and J gave up 3 bases; unmatched junction bases: 5. The CDR3 reads CASSLRGQGLNQPQHF. CDR3 DNA sequence: TGTGCCAGCAGCTTAAGGGGACAGGGACTCAATCAGCCCCAGCATTTT.

A word on this clone: In the same sample, other DNA sequences code for this CDR3. V usage is TRBV2 and J usage is TRBJ2-2; D gene unclear. In germline, CDR1 is SNHLY, CDR2 FYNNEI. V shed 3 bases and J shed 6 bases, with 8 bases lying between them. The CDR3 spans 13 residues. Written as DNA, the CDR3 is TGTGCCAGCAGTGACGCCGGGTCCGGGGAGCTGTTTTTT. Translating it yields CASSDAGSGELFF.

The chain recombines TRBV3-1 (or the pseudogene TRBV3-2) with TRBJ1-3, with 9 nucleotides matching TRBD1. The CDR3 spans 15 residues. Germline loops: CDR1 LGHDT, CDR2 YNNKEL (reference sequence). J gave up 4 bases and V 4 bases, and 5 bases lay outside the gene matches. The CDR3 DNA reads as TGTGCCAGCAGCCCTCCCGGGACAGGGGGAAACACCATATATTTT. Translation: CASSPPGTGGNTIYF.

The chain carries TRBV7-6 and TRBJ1-3, with D tentatively TRBD1 (6 bases). This CDR3 spans 18 amino acids. Germline CDR1 and CDR2: SGHVS and FNYEAQ. Between the trimmed V and J ends, which lost 0 bases and 0 bases, there was a span of 15 bases. In DNA, the CDR3 is TGTGCCAGCAGCTTAGCCGTCGGCCAGGGACACTCTGGAAACACCATATATTTT. Protein sequence: CASSLAVGQGHSGNTIYF.